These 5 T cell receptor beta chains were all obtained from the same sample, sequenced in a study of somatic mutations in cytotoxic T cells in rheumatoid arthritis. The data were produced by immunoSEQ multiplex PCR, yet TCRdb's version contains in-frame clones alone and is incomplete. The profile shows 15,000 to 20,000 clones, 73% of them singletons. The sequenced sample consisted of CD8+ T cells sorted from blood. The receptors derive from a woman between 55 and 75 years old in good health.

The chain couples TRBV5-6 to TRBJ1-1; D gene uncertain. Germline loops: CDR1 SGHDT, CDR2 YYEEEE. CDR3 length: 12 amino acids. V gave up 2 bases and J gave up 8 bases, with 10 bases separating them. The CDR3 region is CASSFFSSEAFF. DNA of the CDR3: TGTGCCAGCAGCTTTTTTTCGTCAGAAGCTTTCTTT.

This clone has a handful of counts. CDR3 amino acids: CASSEAVGQTAYEQYF. CDR3 coding DNA: TGTGCCAGCAGTGAAGCAGTGGGGCAGACCGCCTACGAGCAGTACTTC. The gene calls are TRBV2 and TRBJ2-7; tentative D call: TRBD1 (5 bases). Trimming took 0 bases from V and 2 from J, leaving 14 bases between them. The length of the CDR3 is 16 residues. Germline V lookup: CDR1 SNHLY, CDR2 FYNNEI.

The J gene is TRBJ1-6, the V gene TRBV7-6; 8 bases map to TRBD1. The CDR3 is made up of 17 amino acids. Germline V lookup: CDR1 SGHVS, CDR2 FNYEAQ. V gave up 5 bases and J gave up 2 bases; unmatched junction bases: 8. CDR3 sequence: CASSPTGGLAYNSPLHF. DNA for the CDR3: TGTGCCAGCAGCCCCACAGGGGGTCTAGCCTATAATTCACCCCTCCACTTT.

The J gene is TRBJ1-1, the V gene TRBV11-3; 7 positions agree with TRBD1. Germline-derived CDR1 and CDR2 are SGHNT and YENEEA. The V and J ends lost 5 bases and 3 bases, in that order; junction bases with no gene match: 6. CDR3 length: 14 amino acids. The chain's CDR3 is CASSPTGVDTEAFF. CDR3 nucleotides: TGTGCCAGCAGCCCCACAGGGGTAGACACTGAAGCTTTCTTT.

Here the CDR3 DNA reads TGTGCCTGGAGTGACAACCAGGACAGGGGGCTTGCTGGGGCCAACGTCCTGACTTTC. Its protein is CAWSDNQDRGLAGANVLTF. The chain recombines TRBV30 with TRBJ2-6; 11 nucleotides align to TRBD1. Germline assignment: CDR1 GTSNPN and CDR2 SVGIG (reference sequence). J was trimmed by 2 bases and V by 1 base; bases with no gene match: 10. The CDR3 length is 19 residues.